Each of the 29 T cell receptor beta chains below was sequenced from the same sample in a study of shared clonotypes between healthy human individuals. The assay was immunoSEQ multiplex PCR, and TCRdb's table has in-frame clones only and misses some. The repertoire holds approximately 2,000,000 clones, with 85% to 95% as singletons. The sequenced sample consisted of naive CD4+ T cells from PBMCs. The subset: CD45RA+ positively selected. The source is a man in his late teens or twenties in good health. Some clones in this sample may be carry-over from other donors' samples.

The rearrangement uses TRBV28 and TRBJ1-5, with TRBD1 as a possible D gene (6 bases). The CDR3 length is 17 residues. The germline CDR1 and CDR2 sequences are MDHEN and SYDVKM. V gave up 5 bases and J gave up 6 bases, with 23 bases separating them. CDR3 in DNA: TGTGCCAGCAGTGAATCCCTTGGGGGGCGCCTGAGTCAGCCCCAGCATTTT. It is translated as CASSESLGGRLSQPQHF.

This sequence joins TRBV11-2 and TRBJ2-1; no firm D call. Germline V gene data show CDR1 as SGHAT and CDR2 as FQNNGV. V dropped 3 bases and J dropped 10 bases, with 10 bases sitting between them. The CDR3 is 12 amino acids. The CDR3 DNA sequence: TGTGCCAGCAGCTTGGCAGGCGAGGAGCAGTTCTTC. It yields the protein CASSLAGEEQFF.

The count of this clone is one. V and J are TRBV5-4 and TRBJ2-1; 7 bases fit TRBD2. The germline gives CDR1 SGHNT, CDR2 YYREEE (reference sequence). The CDR3 covers 15 residues. J gave up 5 bases and V 5 bases, and 10 bases lay outside the gene matches. This chain's CDR3 is CASRSASGTNNEQFF. CDR3 bases: TGTGCCAGCAGATCCGCCTCCGGGACTAACAATGAGCAGTTCTTC.

The chain joins TRBV28 to TRBJ1-2; no clear D. Deletions cut 3 bases from V and 7 bases from J, with 9 bases between. The germline V gene encodes CDR1 MDHEN and CDR2 SYDVKM. The CDR3 runs 12 residues. The DNA of the CDR3 is TGTGCCAGCAGTTTTGGATCGGCTGGCTACACCTTC. It encodes CASSFGSAGYTF.

V and J are TRBV12-2 and TRBJ1-3; the listed D gene, TRBD1, was not tested against the DNA. TRBV12-2 is an annotated pseudogene. This CDR3 is 17 amino acids long. This chain's CDR3 is CASRLEGKTGARNTIYF. CDR3 nucleotide sequence: TGTGCAAGTCGCTTAGAGGGGAAGACAGGGGCGAGGAACACCATATATTTT.

This chain uses TRBV18 with TRBJ1-2; the match to TRBD1 covers 11 bases. The CDR3 is 16 amino acids. The germline V gene has CDR1 KGHSH and CDR2 LQKENI. After removal of 4 bases from V and 8 bases from J, the junction contained 12 bases not matched to a gene. CDR3 DNA: TGTGCCAGCTCACTCGGGAGACCCGGGACAGGGGGAGGCTACACCTTC. Translated, it gives CASSLGRPGTGGGYTF.

This clone was seen a few times. The V and J genes are TRBV7-9 and TRBJ1-1, with TRBD1 identical over 7 bases. Germline loops: CDR1 SEHNR, CDR2 FQNEAQ (reference sequence). The CDR3 has 14 residues. Trimming at V came to 10 bases and at J to 2 bases, leaving 10 bases not matched to a gene. The CDR3 DNA reads TGTGCCACCGACCGGGACAGACGTAACACTGAAGCTTTCTTT. This codes for CATDRDRRNTEAFF.

This clone came up once. V is TRBV19 and J is TRBJ1-2, with 8 bases lining up with TRBD1. Germline CDR1 LNHDA, CDR2 SQIVND (reference sequence). The CDR3 is made up of 16 amino acids. V shed 4 bases, J shed 5 bases, and the junction held 12 bases outside the gene matches. This CDR3 is CASSNLMDRVRYGYTF. In nucleotides, the CDR3 is TGTGCCAGTAGTAACCTTATGGACAGGGTTCGGTATGGCTACACCTTC.

The V and J genes are TRBV18 and TRBJ1-1, with 8 nucleotides matching TRBD1. The V gene end was trimmed by 6 bases and the J gene end by 0 bases; junction bases not matched to a gene: 6. This CDR3 contains 15 residues. Germline-derived CDR1 and CDR2 are KGHSH and LQKENI. The CDR3 DNA reads as TGTGCCAGCTCCCGGGGACAGGACATGAACACTGAAGCTTTCTTT. Translation gives CASSRGQDMNTEAFF.

The V call is TRBV29-1, the J call TRBJ1-1; TRBD1 matches 7 bases. The CDR3 runs to 13 residues. The germline V gene encodes CDR1 SQVTM and CDR2 ANQGSEA. After removal of 3 bases from V and 7 bases from J, the junction contained 8 bases not matched to a gene. The CDR3, as DNA: TGCAGCGTTGACGATAGGGGGCACAGTGAAGCTTTCTTT. It encodes CSVDDRGHSEAFF.

The genes are TRBV28 and TRBJ2-3; 12 bases are shared with TRBD2. The CDR3 runs 17 residues. V was pared by 7 bases and J by 5 bases, with 13 bases of the junction left unmatched. Germline V CDR1 and CDR2: MDHEN, SYDVKM. The CDR3 loop reads CASTHFLAGGAKDTQYF. CDR3 in DNA: TGTGCCAGCACACATTTCCTAGCGGGGGGGGCCAAAGATACGCAGTATTTT.

The chain links TRBV25-1 to TRBJ2-7, with D perhaps assigned TRBD1 or TRBD2 (7 bases each). The germline V gene has CDR1 MGHDK and CDR2 SYGVNS. Trimming shortened V by 5 bases and J by 6 bases, and 20 bases separated the two germline ends. There are 15 residues in the CDR3. The chain's CDR3 is CASSSGGAGEVEQYF. CDR3 nucleotide sequence: TGTGCCAGCAGTTCAGGGGGGGCAGGGGAGGTCGAGCAGTACTTC.

The chain couples TRBV5-1 to TRBJ2-1; the D is unclear. Germline V lookup: CDR1 SGHRS, CDR2 YFSETQ. The CDR3 totals 14 residues. The V end lost 4 bases, the J end lost 10 bases, and 18 bases lay between the germline ends. The CDR3 reads CASSLRFPGSEQFF. The CDR3 DNA is TGCGCCAGCAGCCTGAGGTTCCCCGGGTCCGAGCAGTTCTTC.

V usage is TRBV28 and J usage is TRBJ1-5; D uncertain. V lost 2 bases to trimming and J lost 5 bases, with 16 bases between them. Looked up from germline, CDR1 is MDHEN and CDR2 is SYDVKM. The CDR3 totals 16 residues. CDR3 loop: CASSLGGVFEYQPQHF. CDR3 nucleotide sequence: TGTGCCAGCAGTTTAGGTGGGGTTTTTGAGTATCAGCCCCAGCATTTT.

The chain uses TRBV2 and TRBJ1-3; the match to TRBD1 covers 8 bases. With V trimmed by 11 bases and J by 4 bases, 4 bases remained unmatched. In germline, CDR1 is SNHLY, CDR2 FYNNEI. The CDR3 runs 12 residues. The CDR3 protein is CALGTGGNTIYF. The CDR3 DNA is TGTGCCTTAGGGACAGGAGGAAACACCATATATTTT.

A note on this clone: Other DNA sequences in the same sample also yield this CDR3. This chain connects TRBV19 to TRBJ1-1; D ambiguous. V was pared by 6 bases and J by 1 base, with 9 bases between. This CDR3 has 13 amino acids. The germline V gene has CDR1 LNHDA and CDR2 SQIVND (reference sequence). This CDR3 is CASRGAANTEAFF. For the CDR3, the DNA is TGTGCCAGTAGAGGCGCGGCGAACACTGAAGCTTTCTTT.

Regarding this clone: The same CDR3 is also encoded by other DNA sequences in this sample. The V gene is TRBV2, the J gene TRBJ2-3, with unresolved D. The CDR3 has 12 residues. Trimming left V 6 bases short and J 3 bases short, with 7 bases between. Germline CDR1 SNHLY, CDR2 FYNNEI. CDR3 DNA sequence: TGTGCCAGCAGGACCGCTACAGATACGCAGTATTTT. Its translation: CASRTATDTQYF.

This rearrangement joins TRBV4-3 to TRBJ2-2, with D uncertain. In germline, CDR1 is LGHNA, CDR2 YSLEER. This CDR3 has 14 residues. Trimming removed 1 base from V and 6 bases from J, with 9 bases in between. The chain's CDR3 is CASSQATASGELFF. The CDR3 DNA follows: TGCGCCAGCAGCCAAGCTACAGCCTCCGGGGAGCTGTTTTTT.

This chain links TRBV5-1 with TRBJ1-6, with 7 bases that match TRBD1. Germline V lookup: CDR1 SGHRS, CDR2 YFSETQ. This CDR3 region has 15 residues. V shed 4 bases and J 11 bases; nucleotides not matched to a gene: 12. The CDR3, as DNA: TGCGCCAGCAGCGAGTCGACAGGGTACGCGCCACCCCTCCACTTT. Protein: CASSESTGYAPPLHF.

V gene TRBV6-1 combines with J gene TRBJ2-7, with TRBD2 matching over 9 bases. The CDR3 is 14 residues long. V dropped 3 bases and J dropped 6; count of bases not matched to a gene: 6. The germline gives CDR1 MNHNS, CDR2 SASEGT. The CDR3 sequence is CASSETSGVPEQYF. The CDR3 region has the DNA TGTGCCAGCAGTGAGACTAGCGGCGTCCCCGAGCAGTACTTC.

In this sample, this clone turned up once. The chain uses TRBV21-1 and TRBJ2-3; TRBD2, the table's D call, lacks a check against the DNA. TRBV21-1 is classified as a pseudogene. The CDR3 is made up of 15 amino acids. The CDR3 DNA follows: TGTGCCAGCGGGCCAAGCGGGAGGGTGTTAGATACGCAGTATTTT. Translating gives CASGPSGRVLDTQYF.

This chain joins TRBV30 and TRBJ1-6; 8 bases align to TRBD1. This CDR3 is built from 13 residues. With 5 bases clipped from V and 9 bases from J, the junction kept 6 bases outside the gene matches. The germline V gene encodes CDR1 GTSNPN and CDR2 SVGIG (reference sequence). CDR3 sequence reads: CAWGQGGRSPLHF. The CDR3 coding sequence is TGTGCCTGGGGACAGGGCGGTCGTTCACCCCTCCACTTT. Full variable domain (remainder filled in from reference TRBV30 and TRBJ1-6): SQTIHQWPATLVQPVGSPLSLECTVEGTSNPNLYWYRQAAGRGLQLLFYSVGIGQISSEVPQNLSASRPQDRQFILSSKKLLLSDSGFYLCAWGQGGRSPLHFGNGTRLTVT.

This clone was detected only once. The genes are TRBV9 and TRBJ2-4, with 10 bases identical to TRBD2. Germline CDR1 reads SGDLS; CDR2 reads YYNGEE. J was trimmed by 4 bases and V by 1 base; bases with no gene match: 8. CDR3 length: 17 amino acids. DNA of the CDR3: TGTGCCAGCAGCGTATGGTCAACTAGCGGGGATAAAAACATTCAGTACTTC. Protein: CASSVWSTSGDKNIQYF.

This chain uses TRBV6-1 with TRBJ2-7, with unresolved D. CDR1 is MNHNS, CDR2 SASEGT, per germline. The CDR3 covers 14 residues. V was trimmed by 1 base and J by 2 bases, leaving 9 bases between them. The CDR3, as DNA: TGTGCCAGCAGTGAAGGGTCTGTTCCCTACGAGCAGTACTTC. This sequence encodes CASSEGSVPYEQYF.

The chain's CDR3 is CASSVSPFRVRQGYTF. The CDR3, as DNA: TGTGCCAGCAGCGTATCTCCTTTCAGGGTACGGCAAGGCTACACCTTC. The gene calls are TRBV9 and TRBJ1-2, with D maybe TRBD1 (5 bases). This CDR3 is 16 amino acids long. Trimming cost V 1 base and J 8 bases, with 21 bases left between them. Germline CDR1 reads SGDLS; CDR2 reads YYNGEE.

The chain joins TRBV6-1 to TRBJ2-7; D is possibly TRBD1 (5 bases). The length of the CDR3 is 15 residues. The V end was cut by 5 bases, the J end by 0 bases, with 14 bases between. Germline CDR1 reads MNHNS; CDR2 reads SASEGT. Here the CDR3 DNA reads TGTGCCAGCAGTAAGACAGAGTATAGCTCCTACGAGCAGTACTTC. This codes for CASSKTEYSSYEQYF.

The chain joins TRBV2 to TRBJ2-7; TRBD1 agrees at 9 bases. The CDR3 is 14 residues long. Germline-derived CDR1 and CDR2 are SNHLY and FYNNEI. The V gene end was trimmed by 9 bases and the J gene end by 3 bases; junction bases not matched to a gene: 9. DNA for the CDR3: TGTGCCAGTTTGGGACAGGGCAATCTCTACGAGCAGTACTTC. Translated, it gives CASLGQGNLYEQYF.

The genes are TRBV30 and TRBJ1-3; D is uncertain. Germline V gene lookup returns CDR1 GTSNPN and CDR2 SVGIG (reference sequence). The CDR3 loop spans 14 amino acids. Trimming removed 4 bases at V and 0 bases at J, with 10 bases between. CDR3 amino acids: CAWNPRNSGNTIYF. The CDR3, as DNA: TGTGCCTGGAACCCCAGGAACTCTGGAAACACCATATATTTT.

A remark on this clone: Within the sample, other DNA sequences also encode this same CDR3. The chain recombines TRBV28 with TRBJ1-2; D is ambiguous. The CDR3 spans 12 residues. Germline V gives CDR1 MDHEN, CDR2 SYDVKM. Trimming left V 6 bases short and J 2 bases short, with 7 bases between. The CDR3 loop is CASSLPNYGYTF. CDR3 in DNA: TGTGCCAGCAGCCTTCCCAACTATGGCTACACCTTC.